This T cell receptor (beta chain) came from a study of neurological immune-mediated disorders. Trimming left V 3 bases short and J 13 bases short, with 10 bases between. The CDR3 spans 12 residues. The germline gives CDR1 MGHDK, CDR2 SYGVNS. TCRdb used MiXCR to reprocess the 5' RACE reads, holding one entry per CDR3 protein. The sample includes 30,000 to 35,000 distinct CDR3 sequences, under 30% seen only once; the top ten take just under 30%. This clonotype showed up many times. The TCR was taken from a man over 45 with HTLV-1-associated myelopathy (HAM/TSP). The rearrangement uses TRBV25-1 and TRBJ2-6; D gene unclear. The specimen was CD4+ T cells from blood. In DNA form, the CDR3 reads TGTGCCAGCAGTGATGGCCCTAGGGTCCTGACTTTC. It codes for CASSDGPRVLTF.